The TCR beta chain described here comes from a study of blood T cell repertoires in COVID-19. Study as a whole: The samples span acute and convalescent COVID-19 from the United States, Italy and Spain. In each case, the material was cDNA or gDNA derived from T cells, B-cell-depleted T cells, or PBMCs.

Source study methods: Cell counts per sample came from amplifying reference gene primers. Clones were sequenced by immunoSEQ multiplex PCR, and TCRdb holds only the in-frame ones, with some missing. The DNA gave D and trimming, while V, J and clone size come from that table. The table shows some 180,000 clones, with 80% occurring only once. CDR3 size: 17 residues. Germline V gene lookup returns CDR1 SNHLY and CDR2 FYNNEI. J was trimmed by 1 base and V by 7 bases; bases with no gene match: 11. Material: peripheral blood. This receptor was identified in a man in his fifties or sixties with acute or convalescent COVID-19. The J gene is TRBJ2-1, the V gene TRBV2; 9 bases fit TRBD2. DNA of the CDR3: TGTGCCAGCATGCGAACGTTAGCGGGAGCTTCCTACAATGAGCAGTTCTTC. Its protein product is CASMRTLAGASYNEQFF.